The TCR beta chain under discussion was sequenced for a study of shared clonotypes between healthy human individuals. The V end was cut by 4 bases, the J end by 2 bases, with 12 bases between. Germline V gene lookup returns CDR1 SGHNT and CDR2 YYREEE (reference sequence). This CDR3 comprises 14 residues. The data were produced by immunoSEQ multiplex PCR, yet TCRdb's version contains in-frame clones alone and is incomplete. The sample carries about 2.2 million clones, 80% to 95% recorded once. CD8 cells regarded as naive lacked CD45RO, were positively chosen for CCR7, and omitted terminally differentiated effector memory CD45RA+ cells.

The sequence came from a man between 18 and 29 years old in good health. Some clones in this sample may be carry-over from other donors' samples. The material sequenced was naive CD8+ T cells from PBMCs. The genes are TRBV5-4 and TRBJ1-1, with D hard to call. This CDR3 is CASSLGRINTEAFF. CDR3 nucleotide sequence: TGTGCCAGCAGCCTTGGACGGATTAACACTGAAGCTTTCTTT.